The T cell receptor (beta chain) described here comes from a study of blood T cell repertoires in COVID-19. Study in general: Spain, Italy and the United States supplied samples that represented acute and convalescent COVID-19. Nucleic acid was either cDNA or gDNA, and it came from T cells, B-cell-depleted T cells, or PBMCs.

In the authors' methods: The authors estimated nucleated cell counts from reference gene primer amplification. Libraries were prepared by immunoSEQ multiplex PCR; TCRdb keeps only in-frame clonotypes and omits some of them. V, J and clone size are taken as reported in that table, and D and trimming were inferred from the DNA itself. The table shows 92,000 or so clones, with 72% occurring only once. The CDR3 has 14 residues. V was pared by 2 bases and J by 0 bases, with 7 bases between. The germline gives CDR1 MNHEY, CDR2 SMNVEV (reference sequence). This TCR was recovered from a woman of 80 years or more with acute or convalescent COVID-19. The sample consisted of peripheral blood. The chain carries TRBV27 and TRBJ1-1; D not resolved. CDR3 protein: CASSLGGMNTEAFF. DNA of the CDR3: TGTGCCAGCAGTTTAGGAGGGATGAACACTGAAGCTTTCTTT.